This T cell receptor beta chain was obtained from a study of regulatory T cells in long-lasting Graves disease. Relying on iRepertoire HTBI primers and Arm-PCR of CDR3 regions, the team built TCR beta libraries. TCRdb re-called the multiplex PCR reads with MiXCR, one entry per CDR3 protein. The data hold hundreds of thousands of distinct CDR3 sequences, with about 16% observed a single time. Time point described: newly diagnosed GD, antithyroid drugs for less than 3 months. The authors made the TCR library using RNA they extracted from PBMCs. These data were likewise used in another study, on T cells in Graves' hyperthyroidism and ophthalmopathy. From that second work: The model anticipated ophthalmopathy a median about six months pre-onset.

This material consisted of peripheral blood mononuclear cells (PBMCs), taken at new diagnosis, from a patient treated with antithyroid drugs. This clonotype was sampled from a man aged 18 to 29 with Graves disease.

CDR3 sequence reads: CASSSSGSGNTQYF. CDR3 bases: TGTGCCAGCAGCTCTAGCGGGAGTGGGAATACGCAGTATTTT. The rearrangement uses TRBV28 and TRBJ2-3; TRBD2 agrees at 10 bases. Germline V gene sequence: CDR1 MDHEN, CDR2 SYDVKM. V shed 6 bases, J shed 7 bases, and the junction held 7 bases outside the gene matches. The CDR3 extends over 14 amino acids.